The clone carrying this TCR beta chain showed up just once. Its antigen remains unknown. A 120-subject validation cohort, separate from the roughly 700-subject first cohort, supplied the donors. Profiled with immunoSEQ multiplex PCR; TCRdb holds only in-frame clones, not every one. The sample yields more than 300,000 clones, roughly 90% seen once. This sample is drawn from a study of cytomegalovirus exposure and HLA in healthy donors. Study-level information: The roughly 110 validation repertoires were produced on the same platform as the 550 to 750 repertoires of the first cohort. This was reported in a later analysis.

Study results and caveats: It was 150 to 200 TCR beta chains that were listed as cytomegalovirus-associated.

The CDR3 is 15 amino acids. Germline V CDR1 and CDR2: MNHNY, SVGAGI (reference sequence). V was pared by 0 bases and J by 0 bases, with 9 bases between. The source of this sequence is a woman aged 18-29 years in good health and CMV-seronegative. The rearrangement joins TRBV6-6 to TRBJ2-7; TRBD1 is a possible D gene (5 bases). Material: PBMCs. The CDR3 nucleotides read TGTGCCAGCAGTTACTCGACAGCCGCCTCCTACGAGCAGTACTTC. It codes for CASSYSTAASYEQYF.